The sequence of this TCR beta chain was determined in a study of T-cell reconstitution after alpha-beta-depleted transplantation in children. The study, taken as a whole, reports: As was reported, about two months after transplant, alpha-beta T cells came from several hundred expanded graft clones. T-cell counts and diversity at one year post-transplant came mainly from newly produced T cells.

With V trimmed by 1 base and J by 12 bases, 26 bases remained unmatched. The germline V gene has CDR1 SGHRS and CDR2 YFSETQ. The CDR3 length is 21 residues. Only a few counts were recorded for this clonotype. Its matching antigen is unknown. Unique molecular identifiers were incorporated during preparation of the TCRbeta library. TCRdb passed the PCR reads through MiXCR, listing each CDR3 protein once. The table lists just over 200,000 distinct CDR3 sequences, around 8.4% of them singletons, with 35% to 40% in the top ten. The sample consisted of PBMCs, mostly from graft donor cells, taken 360 days after TCRalphabeta/CD19-depleted stem cell transplant. The chain employs TRBV5-1 and TRBJ2-1; TRBD2 agrees at 12 bases. The source is a male patient between 2 and 10 years old who had a stem cell transplant for acute myeloid leukemia, so the T cells may come from the graft donor. CDR3 DNA sequence: TGCGCCAGCAGCTTGCCGACTCTCGGACTAGCGGGACGCGACGTAAGTTTGAGGCAGTTCTTC. It specifies CASSLPTLGLAGRDVSLRQFF.